This TCR beta chain was sequenced for a study of shared clonotypes between healthy human individuals (TCRdb year 2020). General notes on the study: The cohort included a few men and a couple of women between 18 and 49 years of age. Leukapheresis yielded between about 0.9 and 9 billion PBMCs per donor. Per donor, three plates each were used for CD4 naive and CD4 memory, two for CD8 naive, and one for CD8 memory. To increase sequencing depth and limit assay-specific biases, TCR repertoire library preparation and sequencing were carried out by different laboratories using diverse techniques. To estimate repertoire size and how much clonotype sharing occurs between individuals, the study deeply sequenced the blood TCR repertoires of about five healthy adults. The study at large found these results: When a few donors were compared, the shared fraction of clonotypes was about 5% for naive CD4, about 4% for naive CD8, 2.3% for memory CD4, and around 0.4% for memory CD8. Even with the large sequencing depth, rarefaction of the sorted-subset datasets indicated that sequencing was incomplete. Sampling was limited to blood, and TCR repertoires in tissue likely differ from TCR repertoires in blood. Clonotypes shared by all four sorted-subset donors showed higher generation probabilities than non-shared clonotypes. Larger estimated clonotype richness was generally found for naive subsets than for memory subsets. Based on pairwise subsampling, the degree of clonotype sharing among donors was expected to be affected by sequencing depth. Because the study included only a small number of donors, the genetic and exposure-history diversity represented was limited.

CDR1 and CDR2, per the germline V gene (reference sequence), are SGHAT and FQDESV. V is clipped by 6 bases and J by 5 bases, and the sequence between their germline boundaries is 23 bases long. The CDR3 contains 17 residues, cysteine and phenylalanine counted. The retained sequence is limited to the CDR3, 51 bases, with the frame set at the first base. As for this clone: The specificity of this receptor is unknown. No much larger clone exists at a distance of one base, and base qualities are not known.

Using the deep immunoSEQ assay, multiplex PCR amplified TCR CDR3 regions from genomic DNA. For each cell subset, the extracted genomic DNA was distributed evenly across all wells of several immunoSEQ 96-well plates, and each plate served as one replicate. For sorted subsets, each replicate PCR was loaded with 150 to 250 ng genomic DNA, equivalent to approximately 27,000 T cell genomes. Purified libraries were measured with a Qubit 3.0 fluorometer, size-checked on a Bioanalyzer 2100, and measured again with the KAPA Library Quantification kit. Every immunoSEQ 96-well plate was sequenced on a dedicated single-read 150-cycle Illumina NextSeq 550 flow cell. The authors' analysis ran thus. The immunoSEQ output contained only junctional sequences without quality scores, so filtering could not match that applied to full-length reads. To assign V/J genes and CDR3, sequences were annotated using PyIR, a Python wrapper for IgBLAST v1.9, with IMGT germline references. Reads were removed for weak V/J assignments (E-value above 1e-6), missing CDR3, stop codons, out-of-frame junctions, or ambiguous translated residues. V3J clonotypes were defined as sequences sharing the same inferred V gene, J gene, and CDR3 amino acid sequence. Percentage overlap between repertoires was computed as shared unique clonotypes divided by the size of the smaller repertoire. Repertoire richness was assessed with RTK rarefaction, the Chao1 estimator, and Recon v2.1 estimates of unobserved clonotypes. OLGA was used to compute generation probabilities for all TCRbeta clonotypes that the gDNA method yielded from a handful of donors. TCRdb took over this immuneACCESS table, retaining in-frame rearrangements with V and J assigned. Such tables are incomplete; in checked studies, under half of the missing clones stem from an unresolved V gene, and the remainder is unexplained. V and J calls plus clone size are reproduced from that table; the DNA served to infer D and trimming. The sample table shows under 2.5 million clones, and approximately 90% are seen once. The ten largest clonotypes hold 0.37% of the sample.

The donors were healthy, HIV-negative adults who had no recently reported acute infections or vaccinations. All donors were Caucasian adults living in Nashville, Tennessee, USA. CD4+ T cells were enriched by magnetic negative selection; naive cells were then positively selected on CD45RA, and the negative fraction formed the memory subset. Blood was obtained by leukapheresis, after which PBMCs were separated by Ficoll-Histopaque density gradient centrifugation and cryopreserved in liquid nitrogen vapor phase. Analytical flow cytometry was used to check the purity and quantity of every magnetically sorted T cell population. Genomic DNA was isolated from each sorted fraction and quantified by UV absorbance on a Nanodrop 2000c.

Sample: naive CD4+ T cells from PBMCs. Reading the label with the study, this specimen's cell subset or site is: CD45RA+ positively selected. Recombination joined TRBV11-1 with TRBJ2-1; the D element could tentatively be TRBD1 or TRBD2, as 5 bases agree for each. The receptor was isolated from a man aged 18 to 30 in good health. Some clones in this sample may be carry-over from other donors' samples. In nucleotide form, the sequence is TGTGCCAGCAGAGAGGAAGTGTGGGATAAGGGACACAATGAGCAGTTCTTC. This translates into CASREEVWDKGHNEQFF.